The present T cell receptor (beta chain) was sequenced within a study of blood T cell repertoires in COVID-19. Study context: From the United States, Italy and Spain came samples of acute and convalescent COVID-19.

This CDR3 has 15 amino acids. Trimming left V 6 bases short and J 9 bases short, with 21 bases between. The germline gives CDR1 MDHEN, CDR2 SYDVKM. Per the study methods: Estimation of nucleated cell counts relied on the amplification of reference gene primers. The data were produced by immunoSEQ multiplex PCR, yet TCRdb's version contains in-frame clones alone and is incomplete. The V and J calls and clone size are taken from that table; D and trimming were inferred from the DNA. The sample has around 82,000 clones, approximately 85% seen once. The chain carries TRBV28 and TRBJ2-1; possibly TRBD2 for D (6 bases). The sequencing sample was made of peripheral blood. The TCR comes from a man aged 50-60 years with COVID-19, enrolled during active disease. In DNA form, the CDR3 reads TGTGCCAGCAGCCCCCCGGGAGCCCCTGGTGGTGAGCAGTTCTTC. Translating gives CASSPPGAPGGEQFF.